Shown below are 10 T cell receptor beta chains from a single sample sequenced in a study of blood T cell repertoires in COVID-19. The method was immunoSEQ multiplex PCR; TCRdb's version includes in-frame clones alone and lacks a portion of them. The table lists under 350,000 clones, roughly 86% of them singletons, with about 2.6% in the top ten. Sequenced material: PBMCs or T cells enriched from blood (not recorded which). The receptors stem from a woman aged 18-30 years who had recovered from COVID-19.

The chain employs TRBV2 and TRBJ2-1; 8 nucleotides line up with TRBD2. CDR1 and CDR2 (germline): SNHLY, FYNNEI. V lost 3 bases to trimming and J lost 2 bases; unmatched junction nucleotides: 6. The CDR3 is 16 residues long. The CDR3 reads CASSDGGGGPYNEQFF. DNA for the CDR3: TGTGCCAGCAGTGACGGGGGGGGCGGACCCTACAATGAGCAGTTCTTC.

The sample holds a few counts of this clone. The rearrangement links TRBV2 to TRBJ1-5, with D possibly TRBD1 on 5 matching bases. V was trimmed by 1 base and J by 0 bases, leaving 7 bases between them. The germline V gene has CDR1 SNHLY and CDR2 FYNNEI. The CDR3 spans 15 residues. In DNA form, the CDR3 reads TGTGCCAGCAGTGAAGGGACAATTAGCAATCAGCCCCAGCATTTT. Its translation: CASSEGTISNQPQHF.

J is TRBJ2-2 and V is TRBV14; 10 bases are shared with TRBD1. Germline CDR1 SGHDN, CDR2 FVKESK. The CDR3 has 16 amino acids. The V and J ends lost 1 base and 3 bases, in that order; junction bases with no gene match: 2. The CDR3 spells CASSQAGTGDTGELFF. The CDR3 nucleotides are TGTGCCAGCAGCCAAGCCGGGACAGGGGACACCGGGGAGCTGTTTTTT.

The sample holds one count of this clone. V gene TRBV4-1 combines with J gene TRBJ2-7, with 7 bases matching TRBD1. The J segment lost 3 bases and the V segment lost 1 base, leaving 18 bases of the junction unmatched. There are 19 residues in the CDR3. Per the germline V gene, CDR1 is MGHRA and CDR2 is YSYEKL. The CDR3 nucleotides are TGCGCCAGCAGCCAAGCCATTGCTGGACAGGCCGCCCGGAACTACGAGCAGTACTTC. It is translated as CASSQAIAGQAARNYEQYF.

The CDR3 loop reads CASMSGRSRSGANVLTF. The CDR3 bases are TGTGCCAGTATGAGCGGGAGGTCCCGCTCTGGGGCCAACGTCCTGACTTTC. This sequence joins TRBV19 and TRBJ2-6, with 9 bases that match TRBD2. With V trimmed by 7 bases and J by 0 bases, 7 bases remained unmatched. Germline CDR1 LNHDA, CDR2 SQIVND (reference sequence). The CDR3 sequence is 17 residues long.

This chain links TRBV19 with TRBJ1-1; TRBD1 is a possible D gene (5 bases). In germline, CDR1 is LNHDA, CDR2 SQIVND (reference sequence). The CDR3 is 16 amino acids. The V end was cut by 5 bases, the J end by 6 bases, with 22 bases between. As DNA, the CDR3 is TGTGCCAGTAGTTCATTGGTCTGGGGCAGTAAGGCTGAAGCTTTCTTT. Its protein is CASSSLVWGSKAEAFF.

This rearrangement joins TRBV6-2 or TRBV6-3 to TRBJ1-6; D gene ambiguous. Trimming took off 3 bases at V and 8 bases at J, with 14 bases between the two ends. Germline lookup yields CDR1 MNHEY and CDR2 SVGEGT. The CDR3 has 15 residues. The CDR3 DNA is TGTGCCAGCAGTTATACACCGGTTGGAGATTCACCCCTCCACTTT. This codes for CASSYTPVGDSPLHF.

V gene TRBV27 combines with J gene TRBJ2-3; TRBD2 aligns across 8 bases. This CDR3 spans 16 amino acids. The germline gives CDR1 MNHEY, CDR2 SMNVEV (reference sequence). Trimming took 4 bases from V and 1 from J; bases not matched to a gene: 7. The CDR3 DNA is TGTGCCAGCAGTTCTCGGCGGGGGGAGGGCACAGATACGCAGTATTTT. Translated: CASSSRRGEGTDTQYF.

The chain joins TRBV30 to TRBJ1-2, with D tentatively TRBD1 (5 bases). The CDR3 loop spans 12 amino acids. CDR1 is GTSNPN and CDR2 is SVGIG in the germline V gene (reference sequence). Trimming shortened V by 6 bases and J by 4 bases, and 12 bases separated the two germline ends. The CDR3, as DNA: TGTGCCTGCGGGGGGACTTCCTATGGCTACACCTTC. The encoded protein is CACGGTSYGYTF. Combining the CDR3 with reference TRBV30 and TRBJ1-2 gives the whole variable domain SQTIHQWPATLVQPVGSPLSLECTVEGTSNPNLYWYRQAAGRGLQLLFYSVGIGQISSEVPQNLSASRPQDRQFILSSKKLLLSDSGFYLCACGGTSYGYTFGSGTRLTVV.

The gene calls are TRBV4-2 and TRBJ2-7; 7 bases are shared with TRBD2. Germline V lookup: CDR1 LGHNA, CDR2 YNFKEQ. V was clipped by 0 bases and J by 0 bases; unmatched bases: 11. This CDR3 comprises 18 residues. The CDR3 reads CASSQEGLVKFDSYEQYF. CDR3 nucleotides: TGTGCCAGCAGCCAAGAAGGACTAGTTAAATTTGACTCCTACGAGCAGTACTTC.